The sequence of this TCR beta chain was determined in a study of Graves' ophthalmopathy and Graves' hyperthyroidism. Findings of the study overall: Forecasting of ophthalmopathy progression by the model achieved more than 70% sensitivity and about 77% specificity.

Amplifying from RNA transcripts, the study obtained TCR beta CDR3 regions. The authors performed first-round RT-PCR with HTBI primers and then a second-round multiplex PCR. TCRdb itself ran the multiplex PCR reads through MiXCR, one entry per CDR3 protein. Of hundreds of thousands of distinct CDR3 sequences in the sample, over 20% were seen once. Trimming left V 7 bases short and J 4 bases short, with 13 bases between. The CDR3 length is 13 residues. Germline V gene sequence: CDR1 LNHDA, CDR2 SQIVND (reference sequence). Concerning this clonotype: Its antigen is currently unknown.

The source is a woman aged 18-35 years with stable Graves' hyperthyroidism. Some clones in this sample may be carry-over from other donors' samples. This chain joins TRBV19 and TRBJ2-5; TRBD1 is a possible D gene (5 bases). Sequencing used peripheral blood. Here the CDR3 reads CASNTGIGETQYF. For the CDR3, the DNA is TGTGCCAGTAACACAGGAATTGGAGAGACCCAGTACTTC.